These 32 T cell receptor beta chains share one sample of origin, sequenced in a study of T cell changes during pregnancy in multiple sclerosis. Only in-frame clones appear in the TCRdb table, and some are missing; sequencing was by immunoSEQ multiplex PCR. Found here are 40,000 to 45,000 clones, 70% to 90% of them singletons; the top ten hold about 6.3%. The material sequenced was CD8+ T cells from peripheral blood mononuclear cells, taken after pregnancy. Receptors were obtained from a female donor in good health, enrolled as a control in a pregnancy study.

The chain combines TRBV19 with TRBJ2-2, with 7 bases identical to TRBD1. CDR3 length: 13 residues. After removal of 5 bases from V and 11 bases from J, the junction contained 8 bases not matched to a gene. Per the germline V gene, CDR1 is LNHDA and CDR2 is SQIVND (reference sequence). The CDR3 protein is CASSLQDRRELFF. CDR3 coding DNA: TGTGCCAGTAGTCTCCAGGACAGGCGCGAGCTGTTTTTT.

The genes are TRBV30 and TRBJ1-6; TRBD1 might be the D (6 bases). CDR3 size: 20 residues. Germline V CDR1 and CDR2: GTSNPN, SVGIG (reference sequence). Trimming cost V 8 bases and J 0 bases, with 29 bases left between them. CDR3 in DNA: TGTGCCACCCCCCCGGACAGACTTCAGCTCCCTAGCTCCTATAATTCACCCCTCCACTTT. This translates into CATPPDRLQLPSSYNSPLHF.

This rearrangement joins TRBV4-1 to TRBJ2-7; D gene unclear. CDR3 length: 15 amino acids. Germline V gene sequence: CDR1 MGHRA, CDR2 YSYEKL. V was pared by 0 bases and J by 0 bases, with 9 bases between. CDR3 in amino acids: CASSQDAGRSYEQYF. For the CDR3, the DNA is TGCGCCAGCAGCCAAGATGCCGGTCGCTCCTACGAGCAGTACTTC.

The V call is TRBV4-1, the J call TRBJ1-2; D may be TRBD1 (5 bases). Per the germline V gene, CDR1 is MGHRA and CDR2 is YSYEKL. The CDR3 length is 15 residues. V lost 1 base, J lost 6 bases, and 15 bases lay in between. The CDR3 spells CASSQAPQAGNGYTF. CDR3 sequence (DNA): TGCGCCAGCAGCCAAGCCCCCCAGGCAGGGAATGGCTACACCTTC.

In this sample, this clone turned up a few times. The rearrangement links TRBV9 to TRBJ1-2, with TRBD1 as a possible D gene (5 bases). Trimming removed 7 bases from V and 4 bases from J, with 14 bases in between. The CDR3 length is 13 residues. Germline values: CDR1 SGDLS, CDR2 YYNGEE. The CDR3 is CASGGRGAYGYTF. CDR3 nucleotide sequence: TGTGCCAGCGGGGGGAGGGGAGCCTATGGCTACACCTTC.

The chain has TRBV5-6 and TRBJ2-3; maybe TRBD1 (6 bases). The CDR3 contains 16 residues. Germline values: CDR1 SGHDT, CDR2 YYEEEE. V shed 4 bases and J shed 5 bases, with 20 bases lying between them. CDR3 loop: CASSRRYRAGRDTQYF. DNA for the CDR3: TGTGCCAGCAGCCGGCGATACAGGGCTGGGAGAGATACGCAGTATTTT.

J is TRBJ2-5 and V is TRBV2; TRBD1 matches at 11 bases. Per the germline V gene, CDR1 is SNHLY and CDR2 is FYNNEI. This CDR3 is built from 19 residues. With V trimmed by 6 bases and J by 5 bases, 20 bases remained unmatched. The chain's CDR3 is CASRGDRGRVPRGWETQYF. The CDR3 region has the DNA TGTGCCAGCAGGGGGGACAGGGGGAGAGTTCCACGAGGGTGGGAGACCCAGTACTTC.

V is TRBV11-2 and J is TRBJ1-1; maybe TRBD1 (6 bases). Germline CDR1 reads SGHAT; CDR2 reads FQNNGV. The CDR3 is 15 residues long. Between the trimmed V and J ends, which lost 1 base and 4 bases, there was a span of 13 bases. CDR3 sequence: CASSLAGALSTEAFF. CDR3 DNA: TGTGCCAGCAGCTTAGCAGGGGCTTTGAGCACTGAAGCTTTCTTT.

The V and J genes are TRBV9 and TRBJ2-7; D perhaps matches TRBD2 (5 bases). This CDR3 spans 14 amino acids. V was shortened by 3 bases and J by 2 bases, with 12 bases between the two germline ends. Germline V gives CDR1 SGDLS, CDR2 YYNGEE. This CDR3 reads CASSAGYGTYEQYF. The CDR3 DNA follows: TGTGCCAGCAGCGCGGGATACGGAACCTACGAGCAGTACTTC.

This clone was seen only once. This chain joins TRBV7-8 and TRBJ1-1, with a possible D match to TRBD1 (6 bases). The V and J ends lost 3 bases and 0 bases respectively, with 11 bases between them. Germline lookup yields CDR1 SGHVS and CDR2 FQNEAQ. This CDR3 comprises 15 residues. Here the CDR3 DNA reads TGTGCCAGCAGCTTGCCAGGGGAAATGAACACTGAAGCTTTCTTT. Translated: CASSLPGEMNTEAFF.

This rearrangement joins TRBV19 to TRBJ1-1; D is unclear. Trimming shortened V by 6 bases and J by 0 bases, and 8 bases separated the two germline ends. The CDR3 has 13 residues. The germline gives CDR1 LNHDA, CDR2 SQIVND (reference sequence). The CDR3 is CASSLGVNTEAFF. The CDR3 nucleotides are TGTGCCAGTAGCCTCGGAGTGAACACTGAAGCTTTCTTT.

The CDR3 coding sequence is TGTGCCAGCAGCCGCACAGGGGGCTACACCTTC. Translating it yields CASSRTGGYTF. The chain uses TRBV5-6 and TRBJ1-2; perhaps TRBD1 as D (6 bases). The CDR3 consists of 11 residues. The V end was cut by 4 bases, the J end by 8 bases, with 9 bases between. Germline lookup yields CDR1 SGHDT and CDR2 YYEEEE.

The chain is built from TRBV5-1 and TRBJ1-1; D is ambiguous. The CDR3 has 13 amino acids. Germline-derived CDR1 and CDR2 are SGHRS and YFSETQ. V gave up 4 bases and J gave up 1 base, with 8 bases separating them. CDR3 protein: CASSLNRNTEAFF. The DNA of the CDR3 is TGCGCCAGCAGCCTTAACAGGAACACTGAAGCTTTCTTT.

The chain couples TRBV9 to TRBJ2-7; 9 positions agree with TRBD1. The V and J ends lost 4 bases and 3 bases, in that order; junction bases with no gene match: 11. Germline values: CDR1 SGDLS, CDR2 YYNGEE. The CDR3 loop spans 16 amino acids. The CDR3: CASSPSRDRASYEQYF. CDR3 coding DNA: TGTGCCAGCAGCCCCTCCCGGGACAGGGCTAGCTACGAGCAGTACTTC.

V is TRBV4-3 and J is TRBJ2-1, with a possible D match to TRBD2 (5 bases). Germline CDR1 is LGHNA and CDR2 is YSLEER. The CDR3 is 15 residues long. Trimming took 0 bases from V and 10 from J, leaving 16 bases between them. The CDR3 here is CASSQDRALVREQFF. The CDR3 nucleotides read TGCGCCAGCAGCCAAGATCGTGCACTAGTTCGCGAGCAGTTCTTC.

The genes are TRBV27 and TRBJ1-1, with a weak D call TRBD1 (5 bases). Trimming took 2 bases from V and 8 from J, leaving 9 bases between them. Germline V gene data show CDR1 as MNHEY and CDR2 as SMNVEV (reference sequence). The CDR3 covers 12 residues. This CDR3 is CASSLQGQEAFF. CDR3 sequence (DNA): TGTGCCAGCAGTTTACAGGGTCAGGAAGCTTTCTTT.

In this sample, this clone turned up once. This rearrangement joins TRBV27 to TRBJ2-7, with a possible D match to TRBD2 (6 bases). CDR1 is MNHEY and CDR2 is SMNVEV in the germline V gene (reference sequence). This CDR3 contains 14 residues. V gave up 3 bases and J gave up 3 bases, with 12 bases separating them. The chain's CDR3 is CASSLGGAGYEQYF. DNA for the CDR3: TGTGCCAGCAGTTTGGGCGGGGCAGGCTACGAGCAGTACTTC.

The chain carries TRBV6-4 and TRBJ1-6; 9 bases are shared with TRBD1. There are 14 residues in the CDR3. The V gene end was trimmed by 6 bases and the J gene end by 7 bases; junction bases not matched to a gene: 4. The germline gives CDR1 MRHNA, CDR2 SNTAGT. DNA for the CDR3: TGTGCCAGCAGCGACGGACAGGGGAATTCACCCCTCCACTTT. Translating gives CASSDGQGNSPLHF.

The rearrangement uses TRBV7-9 and TRBJ2-4; a weak D match, TRBD1 (5 bases). The V end lost 4 bases, the J end lost 0 bases, and 16 bases lay between the germline ends. The germline gives CDR1 SEHNR, CDR2 FQNEAQ (reference sequence). CDR3 size: 17 residues. The CDR3 bases are TGTGCCAGCAGCTCAATACAGGAACCGCTAGCCAAAAACATTCAGTACTTC. The encoded protein is CASSSIQEPLAKNIQYF.

This chain links TRBV13 with TRBJ1-3; no firm D call. The V and J ends lost 3 bases and 1 base respectively, with 7 bases between them. The CDR3 loop spans 14 amino acids. The V gene's germline CDR1 is PRHDT and CDR2 FYEKMQ (reference sequence). The DNA for the CDR3 is TGTGCCAGCAGCTTTGGGCCGTCTGGAAACACCATATATTTT. It encodes CASSFGPSGNTIYF.

The CDR3 DNA reads as TGTGCCAGCAACCGCGTAGATGTCACCGGGGAGCTGTTTTTT. Amino acids: CASNRVDVTGELFF. The V gene is TRBV19, the J gene TRBJ2-2; D remains ambiguous. The germline V gene encodes CDR1 LNHDA and CDR2 SQIVND (reference sequence). The germline V and J ends were trimmed by 9 bases and 4 bases, with 15 bases remaining between them. There are 14 residues in the CDR3. Complete variable domain (other parts from reference TRBV19 and TRBJ2-2): DGGITQSPKYLFRKEGQNVTLSCEQNLNHDAMYWYRQDPGQGLRLIYYSQIVNDFQKGDIAEGYSVSREKKESFPLTVTSAQKNPTAFYLCASNRVDVTGELFFGEGSRLTVL.

This chain connects TRBV9 to TRBJ1-5; tentative D call: TRBD1 (5 bases). In germline, CDR1 is SGDLS, CDR2 YYNGEE. The ends were cut back, 0 bases at V and 6 bases at J, with 13 bases in the middle. The CDR3 contains 15 residues. In DNA, the CDR3 is TGTGCCAGCAGCGTAGGGACATCGAACGCTCAGCCCCAGCATTTT. Its protein is CASSVGTSNAQPQHF.

The V call is TRBV19, the J call TRBJ1-5, with D possibly matching TRBD1 (6 bases). Germline V gene sequence: CDR1 LNHDA, CDR2 SQIVND (reference sequence). The ends were cut back, 7 bases at V and 6 bases at J, with 16 bases in the middle. The CDR3 is made up of 14 amino acids. CDR3 nucleotides: TGTGCCAGTAACCCCGGGACACGATTTCAGCCCCAGCATTTT. It encodes CASNPGTRFQPQHF.

DNA for the CDR3: TGCAGCGCCGAGACAGGACTAGGCTACGAGCAGTACTTC. The encoded protein is CSAETGLGYEQYF. The chain employs TRBV29-1 and TRBJ2-7; D is perhaps TRBD2 (7 bases). The V gene's germline CDR1 is SQVTM and CDR2 ANQGSEA. The CDR3 runs to 13 residues. Deletions cut 7 bases from V and 3 bases from J, with 16 bases between.

V is TRBV19 and J is TRBJ1-4; the match to TRBD1 covers 7 bases. Germline V gene data show CDR1 as LNHDA and CDR2 as SQIVND (reference sequence). The CDR3 runs 15 residues. V shed 3 bases, J shed 5 bases, and the junction held 6 bases outside the gene matches. The CDR3 DNA follows: TGTGCCAGTAGTATTAGAGGGACAGAGAATGAAAAACTGTTTTTT. Its translation: CASSIRGTENEKLFF.

The J gene is TRBJ1-1, the V gene TRBV5-5, with D possibly being TRBD1 (6 bases). The length of the CDR3 is 11 residues. Germline V CDR1 and CDR2: SGHKS, YYEKEE (reference sequence). The V end was cut by 6 bases, the J end by 10 bases, with 13 bases between. The CDR3 sequence: CASTGGTRAFF. Here the CDR3 DNA reads TGTGCCAGCACGGGTGGGACAAGAGCTTTCTTT.

This clone was seen a single time. This rearrangement joins TRBV4-1 to TRBJ1-1; 7 positions match TRBD1. The CDR3 has 14 amino acids. V shed 4 bases, J shed 2 bases, and the junction held 4 bases outside the gene matches. Germline V lookup: CDR1 MGHRA, CDR2 YSYEKL. CDR3 sequence reads: CASSRGQLNTEAFF. The CDR3 nucleotides read TGCGCCAGCAGCCGGGGACAGCTAAACACTGAAGCTTTCTTT.

The chain uses TRBV19 and TRBJ1-1; D call uncertain. The CDR3 loop spans 13 amino acids. Germline CDR1 and CDR2: LNHDA and SQIVND (reference sequence). Trimming cost V 10 bases and J 5 bases, with 17 bases left between them. CDR3 DNA: TGTGCCATAAGTGGGCGAGATAGGACTGAAGCTTTCTTT. This gives the protein CAISGRDRTEAFF.

V is TRBV29-1 and J is TRBJ1-4, with D perhaps matching TRBD1 (5 bases). The CDR3 runs 16 residues. V was shortened by 4 bases and J by 6 bases, with 21 bases between the two germline ends. Germline CDR1 is SQVTM and CDR2 is ANQGSEA. In nucleotides, the CDR3 is TGCAGCGTTGCCCCTACGTGGGGGGGTAGGGATGAAAAACTGTTTTTT. Translated, it gives CSVAPTWGGRDEKLFF.

The J gene is TRBJ1-4, the V gene TRBV4-1; D is unclear. This CDR3 spans 15 amino acids. Trimming shortened V by 2 bases and J by 6 bases, and 13 bases separated the two germline ends. Germline CDR1 is MGHRA and CDR2 is YSYEKL. This chain's CDR3 is CASSQSRGTDEKLFF. In DNA, the CDR3 is TGCGCCAGCAGCCAATCCCGTGGAACAGATGAAAAACTGTTTTTT.

The genes are TRBV29-1 and TRBJ2-7; the D gene is possibly TRBD1 (5 bases). CDR1 is SQVTM, CDR2 ANQGSEA, per germline. V was trimmed by 0 bases and J by 4 bases, leaving 10 bases between them. The length of the CDR3 is 13 residues. CDR3 loop: CSVEDREGYEQYF. DNA of the CDR3: TGCAGCGTTGAAGACAGGGAAGGATACGAGCAGTACTTC.

The chain is built from TRBV9 and TRBJ1-2, with D possibly TRBD1 on 5 matching bases. V gave up 4 bases and J gave up 2 bases, with 15 bases separating them. This CDR3 region has 15 residues. CDR1 is SGDLS and CDR2 is YYNGEE in the germline V gene. CDR3 DNA sequence: TGTGCCAGCAGCCCCGAAGGGGCGGCGAACTATGGCTACACCTTC. As protein: CASSPEGAANYGYTF.